A single sample is the source of the 11 T cell receptor beta chains below, sequenced in a study of response to subunit inactivated influenza vaccine. A single record per CDR3 protein comes from TCRdb applying MiXCR to the RT-PCR reads. Of 700,000 to 900,000 distinct CDR3 sequences in the sample, roughly 20% are singletons; the top ten hold about 9.4%. This specimen was PBMCs from blood, taken roughly 5 days after vaccination. All receptors come from a man in his fifties or sixties who received an inactivated influenza vaccine.

This clonotype was picked up a small number of times. V is TRBV28 and J is TRBJ2-5; D tentatively fits TRBD1 or TRBD2 (5 bases each). From germline, CDR1 is MDHEN and CDR2 SYDVKM. Between the trimmed V and J ends, which lost 6 bases and 5 bases, there was a span of 10 bases. The CDR3 covers 12 residues. The CDR3 loop is CASRLREETQYF. The CDR3 DNA reads as TGTGCCAGCAGACTCAGGGAGGAGACCCAGTACTTC.

The CDR3 loop is CATRDSGGYNEQFF. DNA of the CDR3: TGTGCCACCAGGGATAGCGGGGGGTACAATGAGCAGTTCTTC. The chain is built from TRBV24-1 and TRBJ2-1; TRBD2 aligns across 10 bases. CDR3 length: 14 residues. After removal of 7 bases from V and 4 bases from J, the junction contained 3 bases not matched to a gene. Looked up from germline, CDR1 is KGHDR and CDR2 is SFDVKD.

The V call is TRBV7-3, the J call TRBJ2-1; TRBD2 matches 9 bases. CDR1 SGHTA and CDR2 FQGTGA come from the germline V gene. After removal of 8 bases from V and 4 bases from J, the junction contained 3 bases not matched to a gene. There are 13 residues in the CDR3. The CDR3 protein is CASALAGYNEQFF. The CDR3 coding sequence is TGTGCCAGCGCTCTAGCGGGGTACAATGAGCAGTTCTTC.

This clonotype was seen a few times. The chain has TRBV6-5 and TRBJ1-6; weak D call: TRBD1 (5 bases). Germline V gene lookup returns CDR1 MNHEY and CDR2 SVGAGI. V was clipped by 2 bases and J by 8 bases, with 16 bases between them. The CDR3 is made up of 16 amino acids. The CDR3 sequence: CASSYTGAASDSPLHF. The CDR3 coding sequence is TGTGCCAGCAGTTACACCGGGGCAGCCAGCGATTCACCCCTCCACTTT.

The V and J genes are TRBV2 and TRBJ1-1; D gene uncertain. CDR3 length: 14 amino acids. V was cut by 4 bases and J by 3 bases, with 12 bases left in between. Per germline, CDR1 SNHLY and CDR2 FYNNEI. CDR3 loop: CASSGTRRDTEAFF. As DNA, the CDR3 is TGTGCCAGCAGTGGGACGAGAAGGGACACTGAAGCTTTCTTT.

This clonotype was counted between two and nine times. The chain links TRBV12-3 or TRBV12-4 to TRBJ2-7; no definite D call. This CDR3 contains 15 residues. V was pared by 5 bases and J by 2 bases, with 16 bases between. Written as DNA, the CDR3 is TGTGCCAGCAGTCCAAATCCCACTACCCCCTACGAGCAGTACTTC. This encodes CASSPNPTTPYEQYF.

This clonotype was observed many times. This rearrangement joins TRBV29-1 to TRBJ1-2; D gene ambiguous. Between the trimmed V and J ends, which lost 7 bases and 2 bases, there was a span of 17 bases. The CDR3 extends over 14 amino acids. From germline, CDR1 is SQVTM and CDR2 ANQGSEA. CDR3 in DNA: TGCAGCGCCCCGTCCCCCTTGGGGAACTATGGCTACACCTTC. It codes for CSAPSPLGNYGYTF.

The chain uses TRBV29-1 and TRBJ1-1, with D unclear. With 0 bases removed from V and 1 base from J, the gap between germline ends came to 9 bases. The CDR3 runs 14 residues. Germline V lookup: CDR1 SQVTM, CDR2 ANQGSEA. The CDR3 region has the DNA TGCAGCGTTGAAGATCAAACGGCGAACACTGAAGCTTTCTTT. Residues: CSVEDQTANTEAFF.

V and J are TRBV27 and TRBJ2-5; 12 positions match TRBD2. The CDR3 extends over 14 amino acids. From germline, CDR1 is MNHEY and CDR2 SMNVEV (reference sequence). With 6 bases clipped from V and 4 bases from J, the junction kept 3 bases outside the gene matches. In nucleotides, the CDR3 is TGTGCCAGCAGAAGGACTAGCGGGATAGAGACCCAGTACTTC. It translates to CASRRTSGIETQYF.

CDR3 in amino acids: CASSVGRGYYNEQFF. CDR3 DNA sequence: TGTGCCAGCAGCGTAGGAAGGGGTTACTACAATGAGCAGTTCTTC. The rearrangement joins TRBV9 to TRBJ2-1; the D gene is possibly TRBD1 (5 bases). With 0 bases removed from V and 3 bases from J, the gap between germline ends came to 10 bases. The length of the CDR3 is 15 residues. In germline, CDR1 is SGDLS, CDR2 YYNGEE.

The chain recombines TRBV6-1 with TRBJ1-2; weak D call: TRBD1 (5 bases). This CDR3 is built from 13 residues. Germline V lookup: CDR1 MNHNS, CDR2 SASEGT. V lost 4 bases to trimming and J lost 6 bases, with 12 bases between them. The CDR3 reads CASSARGGDGYTF. CDR3 nucleotides: TGTGCCAGCAGTGCGCGGGGAGGGGATGGCTACACCTTC.